The sequence of this T cell receptor (beta chain) was determined in a study of cytomegalovirus exposure and HLA in healthy donors. Whole-study results and caveats: TCR beta sequences numbering about 17,000 were associated with HLA alleles at 0.05 false discovery rate in a later analysis. Sequencing likely generated an artifact that appeared as a cluster of highly shared sequence variants. DRB1 had the most TCR associations and HLA-C the fewest, a later analysis found, with rates varying by HLA locus.

This clone was seen only once. Its antigen is unidentified. The study ran its PCR with 60 Vbeta and 13 Jbeta primers. Data came from immunoSEQ multiplex PCR; TCRdb stores just in-frame clones and leaves some out. The sample has over 150,000 clones, 81% seen once; the top ten hold approximately 13%. This CDR3 comprises 16 residues. Germline-derived CDR1 and CDR2 are MNHGY and SAAAGT. The ends lost 2 bases at V and 5 bases at J; junction bases unmatched: 8. Everyone who donated was a healthy bone marrow donor. The sample was PBMCs. The TCR originated in a woman aged 45-59 years in good health and CMV-seronegative. The chain carries TRBV6-8 and TRBJ2-5, with TRBD2 identical over 10 bases. CDR3 sequence: CASSYRAGGPGETQYF. CDR3 DNA sequence: TGTGCCAGCAGTTACCGAGCGGGAGGGCCGGGGGAGACCCAGTACTTC.